A single T cell receptor beta chain is shown here with its context. The data belong to a study of blood T cell repertoires in COVID-19. The repertoire was sequenced with immunoSEQ multiplex PCR; TCRdb's copy has only in-frame clones and lacks some. The profile shows approximately 300,000 clones, 75% to 90% of them singletons. There are 12 residues in the CDR3. Germline V gene sequence: CDR1 LGHDT, CDR2 YNNKEL (reference sequence). The V and J ends lost 4 bases and 9 bases respectively, with 11 bases between them. The chain links TRBV3-1 (or the pseudogene TRBV3-2) to TRBJ2-3; possible D gene TRBD2, 6 bases. The clonotype originates from a woman aged 45-65 years with COVID-19, enrolled during active disease. The sequencing input was peripheral blood. The CDR3 reads CASSPRGETQYF. The CDR3 DNA sequence: TGTGCCAGCAGCCCCCGCGGGGAGACGCAGTATTTT.